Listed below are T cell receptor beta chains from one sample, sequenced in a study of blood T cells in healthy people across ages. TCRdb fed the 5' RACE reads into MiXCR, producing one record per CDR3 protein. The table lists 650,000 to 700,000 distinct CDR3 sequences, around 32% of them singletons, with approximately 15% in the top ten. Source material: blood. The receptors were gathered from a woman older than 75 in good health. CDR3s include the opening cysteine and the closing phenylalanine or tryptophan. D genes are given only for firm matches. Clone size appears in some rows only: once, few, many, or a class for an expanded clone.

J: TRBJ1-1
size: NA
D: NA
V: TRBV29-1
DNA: TGCAGCGTGGGGACTCGGAGAAACACTGAAGCTTTCTTT
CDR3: CSVGTRRNTEAFF

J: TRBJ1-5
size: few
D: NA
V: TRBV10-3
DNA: TGTGCCATCAGTGGGGGAGGGGGGCAACAGCCCCAGCATTTT
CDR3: CAISGGGGQQPQHF

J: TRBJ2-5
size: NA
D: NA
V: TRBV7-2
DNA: TGTGCCAGCAGAGAGAGCCTTGAGCAGTACTTC
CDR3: CASRESLEQYF

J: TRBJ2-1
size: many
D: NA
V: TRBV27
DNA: TGTGCCAGCAGTTTATGGGGACTCATCAATGAGCAGTTCTTC
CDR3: CASSLWGLINEQFF

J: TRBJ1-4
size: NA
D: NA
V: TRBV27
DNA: TGTGCCAGCAGTTTCCACACAGGGAGACTGTTTTTT
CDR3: CASSFHTGRLFF

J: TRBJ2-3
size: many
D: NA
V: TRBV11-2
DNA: TGTGCCAGCAGCTTACCGTCCCCTGGGCGGGATACGCAGTATTTT
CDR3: CASSLPSPGRDTQYF

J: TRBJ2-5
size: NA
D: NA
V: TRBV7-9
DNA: TGTGCCGGCAGCTTAAGCAGTGGCAGGGAGCGGTACTTC
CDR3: CAGSLSSGRERYF

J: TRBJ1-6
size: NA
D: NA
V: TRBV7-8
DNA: TGTGCCAGCAGCTTAGGTGTATTGGACAGTCCTCGGCCCCTCCACTTT
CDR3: CASSLGVLDSPRPLHF

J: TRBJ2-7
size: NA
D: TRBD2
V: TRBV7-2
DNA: TGTGCCAGCAGCTTAGCGCTAGCGGGGAACTACGAGCAGTACTTC
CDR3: CASSLALAGNYEQYF

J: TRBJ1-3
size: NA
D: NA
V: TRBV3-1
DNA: TGTGCCAGCAGCCAGCGGAACAGTCCCTCTGGAAACACCATATATTTT
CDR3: CASSQRNSPSGNTIYF

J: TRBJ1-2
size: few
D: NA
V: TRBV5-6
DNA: TGTGCCAGCAGCTGGGTGGGGTCTAACTATGGCTACACCTTC
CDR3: CASSWVGSNYGYTF

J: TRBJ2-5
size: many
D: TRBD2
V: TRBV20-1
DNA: TGCAGTGCCGAGCCGGCGACTAGCGCACAAGAGACCCAGTACTTC
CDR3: CSAEPATSAQETQYF

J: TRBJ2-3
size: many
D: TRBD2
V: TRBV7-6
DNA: TGTGCCAGCAGCTTAACTAGCGGATACACAGATACGCAGTATTTT
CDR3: CASSLTSGYTDTQYF

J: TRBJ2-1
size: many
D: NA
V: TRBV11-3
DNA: TGTGCCAGCAGCTTAGACCCGTTTCGGAGTGAGCAGTTCTTC
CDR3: CASSLDPFRSEQFF

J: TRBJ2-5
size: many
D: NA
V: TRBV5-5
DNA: TGTGCCAGCAGCCACACAACCGTTCAAGAGACCCAGTACTTC
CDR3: CASSHTTVQETQYF

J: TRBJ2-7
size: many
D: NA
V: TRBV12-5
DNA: TGTGCTAGTGGACTTCACTCCTACGAGCAGTACTTC
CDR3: CASGLHSYEQYF

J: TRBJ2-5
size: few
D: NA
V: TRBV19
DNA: TGTGCCAGTAGCACTCGGGGGTTCGGGGAGACCCAGTACTTC
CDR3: CASSTRGFGETQYF

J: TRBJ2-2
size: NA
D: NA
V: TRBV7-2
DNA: TGTGCCAGCAGCCGACCAATCGCGGGGCGAGAGACGGAGCTGTTTTTT
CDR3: CASSRPIAGRETELFF

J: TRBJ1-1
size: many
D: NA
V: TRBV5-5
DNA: TGTGCCAGCAGCTTAAGGGGGGTAAACACTGAAGCTTTCTTT
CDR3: CASSLRGVNTEAFF

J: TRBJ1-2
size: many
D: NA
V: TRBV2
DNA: TGTGCCAGCAGTCTTAGGCCGGGGTATGACTATGGCTACACCTTC
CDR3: CASSLRPGYDYGYTF

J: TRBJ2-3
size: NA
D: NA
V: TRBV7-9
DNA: TGTGCCAGCAGCTCCGACTGGAGGAGCACAGATACGCAGTATTTT
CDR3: CASSSDWRSTDTQYF

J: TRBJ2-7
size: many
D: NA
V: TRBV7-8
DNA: TGTGCCAGCAGCTTAGCCGTCCTCGGAGAGCAGTACTTC
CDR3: CASSLAVLGEQYF

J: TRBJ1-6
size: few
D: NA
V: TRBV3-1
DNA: TGTGCCAGCAGCCGAGGGGATCGTTATAATTCACCCCTCCACTTT
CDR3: CASSRGDRYNSPLHF

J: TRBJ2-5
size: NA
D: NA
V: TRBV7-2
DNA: TGTGCCAGCAGCGGAGGGCAGGGACGCGGGCAGTACTTC
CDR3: CASSGGQGRGQYF

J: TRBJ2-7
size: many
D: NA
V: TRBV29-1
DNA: TGCAGCGTTGCTACGCAGGCCCCCTACGAGCAGTACTTC
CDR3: CSVATQAPYEQYF

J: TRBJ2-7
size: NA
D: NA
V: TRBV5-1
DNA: TGCGCCAGCAGCTTGGTTGTAAACGAGCAGTACTTC
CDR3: CASSLVVNEQYF

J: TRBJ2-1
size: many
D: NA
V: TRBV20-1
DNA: TGCAGTGCTACGGACTCCAAGTTTGATCAGTTCTTC
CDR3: CSATDSKFDQFF

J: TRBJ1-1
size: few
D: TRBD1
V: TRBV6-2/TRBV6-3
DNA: TGTGCCAGCAGGGAACTCCGGGACAGGGGAACTGAAGCTTTCTTT
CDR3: CASRELRDRGTEAFF

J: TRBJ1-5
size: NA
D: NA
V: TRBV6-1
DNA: TGTGCCAGCAGAGCTTGGTTGGGGAACAATCAGCCCCAGCATTTT
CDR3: CASRAWLGNNQPQHF

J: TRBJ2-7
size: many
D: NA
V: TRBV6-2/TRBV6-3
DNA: TGTGCCAGCAGTCAGGGTTGGGCCTACGAGCAGTACTTC
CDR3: CASSQGWAYEQYF

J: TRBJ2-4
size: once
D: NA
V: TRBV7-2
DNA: TGTGCCACGGAAGGGGACATTCAGTACTTC
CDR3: CATEGDIQYF

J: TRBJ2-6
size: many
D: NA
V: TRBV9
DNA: TGTGCCAGCAGACCCTCTGGGGCCAACGTCCTGACTTTC
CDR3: CASRPSGANVLTF

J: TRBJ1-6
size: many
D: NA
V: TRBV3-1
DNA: TGTGCCAGCAGCCCCGCCGGGACTGGGTCACCCCTCCACTTT
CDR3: CASSPAGTGSPLHF

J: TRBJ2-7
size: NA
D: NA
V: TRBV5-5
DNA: TGTGCCAGCAGCTTGAAGGCAGGACAAGCAGAGGACCACGAGCAGTACTTC
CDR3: CASSLKAGQAEDHEQYF

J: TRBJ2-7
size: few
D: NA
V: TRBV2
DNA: TGTGCCAGCAGTGCAAGGTTTCAGGGGAACGAGCAGTACTTC
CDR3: CASSARFQGNEQYF

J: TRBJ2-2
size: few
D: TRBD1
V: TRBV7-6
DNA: TGTGCCAGCAGCTTACAGGCAGGGGGCACCGGGGAGCTGTTTTTT
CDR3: CASSLQAGGTGELFF

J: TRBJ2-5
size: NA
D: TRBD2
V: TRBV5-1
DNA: TGCGCCAGCAGTTCGACTAGCGGGGGACCACAGTACTTC
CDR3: CASSSTSGGPQYF

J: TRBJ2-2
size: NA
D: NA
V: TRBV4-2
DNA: TGTGCCAGCAGCCAAGATACTGGCGGGGTGAGCACCGGGGAGCTGTTTTTT
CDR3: CASSQDTGGVSTGELFF